This T cell receptor (beta chain) is drawn from a study of regulatory dendritic cells for organ transplantation. Overall study context: Regulatory dendritic cells came from monocytes given vitamin D3 and IL-10. Day 6 dendritic cell cultures were stimulated with LPS. Findings and caveats of the study: Memory T cells were less diverse than naive, with memory CD8+ most oligoclonal.

Germline V gives CDR1 GTSNPN, CDR2 SVGIG (reference sequence). V shed 0 bases and J shed 4 bases, with 15 bases lying between them. The CDR3 is made up of 15 amino acids. CFSE-labeled sorted T cells met regulatory or mature dendritic cells for less than 6 days. Naive CD45RA+ and memory CD45RO+ CD4+ or CD8+ T cells were FACS-sorted. TCRdb's table, derived via immunoSEQ multiplex PCR, lists solely in-frame clones and lacks some. The data contain more than 20,000 clones, roughly 87% of them singletons. Comment on this clone: The target antigen is unknown.

This TCR derives from a human donor in good health. The chain uses TRBV30 and TRBJ1-2; D call uncertain. Sequenced input: naive CD4+ T cells from blood cultured with dendritic cells. Subset defined: CD45RA+ naive T cells. The DNA for the CDR3 is TGTGCCTGGAGTGTCCGGGCATTTTATAGCTATGGCTACACCTTC. Translating it yields CAWSVRAFYSYGYTF.